These T cell receptor beta chains were read from a single sample in a study of T cells in Graves' hyperthyroidism and ophthalmopathy. TCRdb used MiXCR to reprocess the multiplex PCR reads, holding one entry per CDR3 protein. The table has fewer than 450,000 distinct CDR3 sequences, more than 13% seen once. The material sequenced was blood. The source of these receptors is a man aged 50 or older with Graves' ophthalmopathy. Both conserved end residues are trimmed from each CDR3. D genes are given only for firm matches.

d_call	v_call	j_call	cdr3_aa
TRBD2	TRBV20-1	TRBJ2-2	SARVYPGGDTGELF
.	TRBV3-1	TRBJ1-4	ASSQDWVATNEKLF
TRBD2	TRBV27	TRBJ2-7	ASRGRSGNPYEQY
TRBD1	TRBV2	TRBJ1-2	ASTEGGQGAGGYT
TRBD1	TRBV27	TRBJ1-2	ASSPQSGQGGGYA
.	TRBV28	TRBJ1-5	ASRERDSGQPQH
.	TRBV29-1	TRBJ2-3	SVEANSRTDSTDTQY
TRBD2	TRBV30	TRBJ2-1	AWSLLAGVGNEQF
.	TRBV7-6	TRBJ1-5	ASSLVAGANQPQH
.	TRBV4-1	TRBJ2-5	ASSQGGPGTVQETQY
.	TRBV30	TRBJ2-1	AWSVSHWEQF
.	TRBV5-6	TRBJ1-5	ASSLVGYRCTSNQPQH
TRBD1	TRBV7-6	TRBJ1-1	ASSSAGGPVTEAF
.	TRBV20-1	TRBJ2-5	SASRGHAPSEETQY
.	TRBV27	TRBJ2-7	ASSLSQNYEQY
TRBD2	TRBV6-1	TRBJ2-2	ASSVAGTIAGELF
TRBD2	TRBV5-1	TRBJ2-1	ASSGRTSASNEQF
TRBD1	TRBV13	TRBJ1-6	ASSLGGRGLANSPLH
.	TRBV7-2	TRBJ2-6	ASSLAEFISSGANVLT
.	TRBV19	TRBJ1-5	ATNFGGDGNQPQH
.	TRBV2	TRBJ2-7	ASSRTLESSEQY
.	TRBV29-1	TRBJ2-5	SVGWGGETQY
.	TRBV6-1	TRBJ2-1	ATRAGTSNEQF
.	TRBV2	TRBJ2-1	ASSVLGNGAFEQF
TRBD2	TRBV19	TRBJ2-2	ASSPFWGGTGELF
TRBD2	TRBV13	TRBJ2-1	ASSLASGRALNEQF
.	TRBV2	TRBJ1-5	ASRESPHQPQH
.	TRBV20-1	TRBJ2-1	SASWDNEQF
.	TRBV20-1	TRBJ2-1	SASWTDYNEQF